This TCR beta chain comes out of a study of molecular identifiers for immune sequencing clone quantification. General study results and limits: More than 97% of effector molecules, versus under 1% of naive-cell molecules, belonged to clones above 20 RNA copies. Barcode collisions between identical TCR molecules could shrink estimates of highly expanded clone sizes.

Libraries of naive CD8 T cells were made from roughly 20,000 to 1,000,000 sorted cells. They used 10%, 30% or 50% RNA. Sorting defined naive CD8 T cells as CD8+CD4-CCR7+CD45RA+. Germline CDR1 reads SGHTA; CDR2 reads FQGNSA. J lost 0 bases, V lost 4 bases, and 8 bases had no gene match. The CDR3 is made up of 19 amino acids. Using its own MiXCR run on the PCR reads, TCRdb lists one record per CDR3 protein. Of a few hundred thousand distinct CDR3 sequences detected, over 20% appear once; the ten largest clones hold about 0.8%. Comments on this clonotype: Its antigen remains unknown.

This TCR came from a human donor in good health. Some libraries in this study had Jurkat cell RNA spiked in. Sequenced material: naive CD8+ T cells from blood, with Jurkat cell RNA spiked in. The sample's subset: FACS-sorted CD8+CD4-CCR7+CD45RA+ naive T cells. J is TRBJ2-6 and V is TRBV7-2; 11 nucleotides align to TRBD2. CDR3 nucleotides: TGTGCCAGCAGCTGGGGACTAGCGGCTGATCTCTCTGGGGCCAACGTCCTGACTTTC. Its translation is CASSWGLAADLSGANVLTF.